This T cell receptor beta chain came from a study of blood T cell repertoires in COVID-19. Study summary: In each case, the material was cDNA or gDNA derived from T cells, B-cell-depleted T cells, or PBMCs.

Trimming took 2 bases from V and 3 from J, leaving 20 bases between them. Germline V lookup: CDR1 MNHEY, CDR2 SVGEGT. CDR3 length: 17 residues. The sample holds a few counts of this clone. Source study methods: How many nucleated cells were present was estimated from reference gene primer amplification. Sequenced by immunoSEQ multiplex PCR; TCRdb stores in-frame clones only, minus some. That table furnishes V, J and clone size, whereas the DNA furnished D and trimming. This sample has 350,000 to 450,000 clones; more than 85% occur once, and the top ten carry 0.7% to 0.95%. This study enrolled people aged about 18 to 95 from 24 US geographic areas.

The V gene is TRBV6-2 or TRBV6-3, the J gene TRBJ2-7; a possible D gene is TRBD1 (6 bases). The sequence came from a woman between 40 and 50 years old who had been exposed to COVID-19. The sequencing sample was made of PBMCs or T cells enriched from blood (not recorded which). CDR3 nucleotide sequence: TGTGCCAGCAGTTACCCGGACAGCCACACGCTCTACTACGAGCAGTACTTC. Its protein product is CASSYPDSHTLYYEQYF.